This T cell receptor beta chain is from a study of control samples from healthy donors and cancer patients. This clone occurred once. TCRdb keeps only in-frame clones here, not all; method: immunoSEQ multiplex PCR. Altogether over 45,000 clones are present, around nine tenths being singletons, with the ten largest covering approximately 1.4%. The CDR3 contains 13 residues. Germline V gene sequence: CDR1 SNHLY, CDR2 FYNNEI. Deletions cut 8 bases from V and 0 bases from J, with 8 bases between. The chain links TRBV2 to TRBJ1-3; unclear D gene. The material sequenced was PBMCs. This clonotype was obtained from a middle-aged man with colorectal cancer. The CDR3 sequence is CASVVPSGNTIYF. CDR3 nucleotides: TGTGCCAGCGTTGTTCCCTCTGGAAACACCATATATTTT. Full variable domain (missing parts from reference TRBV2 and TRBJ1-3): EPEVTQTPSHQVTQMGQEVILRCVPISNHLYFYWYRQILGQKVEFLVSFYNNEISEKSEIFDDQFSVERPDGSNFTLKIRSTKLEDSAMYFCASVVPSGNTIYFGEGSWLTVV.